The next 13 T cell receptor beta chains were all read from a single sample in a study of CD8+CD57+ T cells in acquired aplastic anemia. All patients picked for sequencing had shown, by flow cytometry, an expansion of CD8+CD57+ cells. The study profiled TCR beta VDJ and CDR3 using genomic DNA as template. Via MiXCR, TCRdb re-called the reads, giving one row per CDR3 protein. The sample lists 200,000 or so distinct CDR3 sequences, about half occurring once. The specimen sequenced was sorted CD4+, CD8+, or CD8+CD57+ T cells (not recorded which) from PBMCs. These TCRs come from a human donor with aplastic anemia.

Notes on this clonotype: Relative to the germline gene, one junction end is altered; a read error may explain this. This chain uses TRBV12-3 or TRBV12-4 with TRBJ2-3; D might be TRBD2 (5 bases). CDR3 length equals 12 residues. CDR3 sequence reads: CASSWMEDTQYF. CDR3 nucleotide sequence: TGTGCCAGCAGTTGGATGGAGGATACGCAGTATTTC.

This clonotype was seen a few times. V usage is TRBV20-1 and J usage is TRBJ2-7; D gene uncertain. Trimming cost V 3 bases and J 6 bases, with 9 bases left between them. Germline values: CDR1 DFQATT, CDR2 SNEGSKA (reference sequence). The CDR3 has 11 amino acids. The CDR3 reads CSASVSSEQYF. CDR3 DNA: TGCAGTGCTAGTGTCAGTTCCGAGCAGTACTTC.

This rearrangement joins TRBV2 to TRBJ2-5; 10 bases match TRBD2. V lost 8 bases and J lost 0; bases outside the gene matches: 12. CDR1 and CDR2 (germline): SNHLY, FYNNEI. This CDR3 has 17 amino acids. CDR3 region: CASSPPGGTSDQETQYF. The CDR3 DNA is TGTGCCAGCTCACCACCCGGCGGGACTAGCGACCAAGAGACCCAGTACTTC.

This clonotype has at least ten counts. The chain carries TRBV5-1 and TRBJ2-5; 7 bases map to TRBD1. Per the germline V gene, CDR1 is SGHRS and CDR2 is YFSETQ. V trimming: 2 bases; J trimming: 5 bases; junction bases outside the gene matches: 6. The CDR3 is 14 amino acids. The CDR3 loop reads CASSLDRVPETQYF. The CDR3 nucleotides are TGCGCCAGCAGCTTAGACAGGGTTCCGGAGACCCAGTACTTC. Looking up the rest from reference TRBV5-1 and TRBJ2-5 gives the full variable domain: KAGVTQTPRYLIKTRGQQVTLSCSPISGHRSVSWYQQTPGQGLQFLFEYFSETQRNKGNFPGRFSGRQFSNSRSEMNVSTLELGDSALYLCASSLDRVPETQYFGPGTRLLVL.

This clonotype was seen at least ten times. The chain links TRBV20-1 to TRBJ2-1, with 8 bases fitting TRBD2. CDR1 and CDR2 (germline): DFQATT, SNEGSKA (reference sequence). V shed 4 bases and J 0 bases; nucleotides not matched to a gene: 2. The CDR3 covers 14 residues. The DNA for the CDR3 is TGCAGTGCTACGGGGGGGCACTCCTACAATGAGCAGTTCTTC. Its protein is CSATGGHSYNEQFF.

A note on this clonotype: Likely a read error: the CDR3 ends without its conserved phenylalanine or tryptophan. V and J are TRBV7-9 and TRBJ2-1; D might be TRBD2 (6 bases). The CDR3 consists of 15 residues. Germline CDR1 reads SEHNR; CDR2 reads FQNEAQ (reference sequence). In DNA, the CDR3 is TGTGCCAGTAGCTTCGTTAGCGGACTCTACAATGAGCAGTTCCTC. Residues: CASSFVSGLYNEQFL.

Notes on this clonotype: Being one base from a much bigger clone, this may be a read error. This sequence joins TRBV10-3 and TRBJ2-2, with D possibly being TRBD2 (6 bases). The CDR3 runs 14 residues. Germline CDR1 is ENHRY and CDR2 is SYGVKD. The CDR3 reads CASSRSGNTGGLFF. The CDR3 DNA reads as TGTGCCAGCAGCCGTAGTGGGAACACCGGGGGGCTGTTTTTT.

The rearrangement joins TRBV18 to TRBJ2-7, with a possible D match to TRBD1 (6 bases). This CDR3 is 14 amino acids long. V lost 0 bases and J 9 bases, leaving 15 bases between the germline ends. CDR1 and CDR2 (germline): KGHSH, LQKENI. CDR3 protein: CASSPPDRAVGQYF. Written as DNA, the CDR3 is TGTGCCAGCTCACCACCGGACAGAGCCGTGGGGCAGTACTTC.

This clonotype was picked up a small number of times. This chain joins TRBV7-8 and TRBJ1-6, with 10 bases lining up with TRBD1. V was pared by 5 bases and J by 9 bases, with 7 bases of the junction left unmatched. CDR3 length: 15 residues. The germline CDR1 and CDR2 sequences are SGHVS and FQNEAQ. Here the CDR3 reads CASSLGTGDSSPLHF. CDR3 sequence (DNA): TGTGCCAGCAGCCTCGGGACAGGGGACAGTTCACCCCTCCACTTT.

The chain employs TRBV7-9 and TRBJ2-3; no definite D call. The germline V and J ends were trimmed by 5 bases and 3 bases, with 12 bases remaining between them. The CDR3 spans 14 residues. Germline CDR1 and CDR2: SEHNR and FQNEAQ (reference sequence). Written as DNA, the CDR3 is TGTGCCAGCAGCGTAGAAGGGTTGACAGATACGCAGTATTTT. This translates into CASSVEGLTDTQYF.

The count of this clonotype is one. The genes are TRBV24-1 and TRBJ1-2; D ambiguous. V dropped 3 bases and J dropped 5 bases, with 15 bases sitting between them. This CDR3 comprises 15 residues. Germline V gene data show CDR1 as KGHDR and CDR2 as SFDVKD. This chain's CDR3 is CATSDGTEFLYGYTF. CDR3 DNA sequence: TGTGCCACCAGTGATGGTACAGAGTTCCTTTATGGCTACACCTTC.

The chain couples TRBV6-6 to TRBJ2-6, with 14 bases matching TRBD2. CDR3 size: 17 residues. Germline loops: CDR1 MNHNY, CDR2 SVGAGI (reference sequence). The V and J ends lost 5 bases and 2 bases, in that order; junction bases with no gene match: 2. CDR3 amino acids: CASSRGLAGAGANVLTF. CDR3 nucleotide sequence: TGTGCCAGCAGTCGGGGACTAGCGGGGGCTGGGGCCAACGTCCTGACTTTC.

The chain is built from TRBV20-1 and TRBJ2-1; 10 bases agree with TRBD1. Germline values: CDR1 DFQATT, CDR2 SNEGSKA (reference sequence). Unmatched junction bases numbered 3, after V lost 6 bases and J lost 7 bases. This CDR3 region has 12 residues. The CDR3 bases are TGCAGTGCCGACAGGGGGCGAAATGAGCAGTTCTTC. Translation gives CSADRGRNEQFF.